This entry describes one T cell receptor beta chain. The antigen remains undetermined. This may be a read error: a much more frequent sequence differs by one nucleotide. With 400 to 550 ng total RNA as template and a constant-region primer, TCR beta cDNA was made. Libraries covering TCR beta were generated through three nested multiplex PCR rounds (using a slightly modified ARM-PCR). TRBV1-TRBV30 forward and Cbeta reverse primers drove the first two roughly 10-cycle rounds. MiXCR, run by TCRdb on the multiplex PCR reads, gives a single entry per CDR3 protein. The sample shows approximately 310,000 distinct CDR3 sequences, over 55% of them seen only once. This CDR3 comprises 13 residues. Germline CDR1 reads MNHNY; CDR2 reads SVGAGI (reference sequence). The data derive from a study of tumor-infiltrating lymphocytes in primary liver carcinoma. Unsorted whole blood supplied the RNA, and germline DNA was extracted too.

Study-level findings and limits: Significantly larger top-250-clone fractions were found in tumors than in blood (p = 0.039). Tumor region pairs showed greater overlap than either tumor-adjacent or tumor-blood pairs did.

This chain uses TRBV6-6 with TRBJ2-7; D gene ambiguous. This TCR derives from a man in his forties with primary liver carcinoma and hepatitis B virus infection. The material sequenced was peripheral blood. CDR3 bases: TGTGCCAGCAGCTCCGAGAGCTCCAACGAGCAGTACTTC. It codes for CASSSESSNEQYF.